Listed below are T cell receptor beta chains from one sample, sequenced in a study of blood T cell repertoires in COVID-19. Only in-frame clones appear in the TCRdb table, and some are missing; sequencing was by immunoSEQ multiplex PCR. The table records 57,000 or so clones, around four fifths of them present only once. Sequencing input: peripheral blood. The receptors originated from a man in his 70s with acute or convalescent COVID-19. CDR3s include the opening cysteine and the closing phenylalanine or tryptophan. Each record gives: CDR3 DNA, CDR3 protein, clone size, J gene, D gene, V gene. The D gene is left open where the match is weak. Clone size appears in some rows only: once, few, many, or a class for an expanded clone.

TGTGCCAGCAGCCCAGGGGTCCTAGCGGGGGGGCGGACAGATACGCAGTATTTT | CASSPGVLAGGRTDTQYF | - | TRBJ2-3 | TRBD2 | TRBV7-3
TGCGCCAGCAGCTTGGCCATGGTCAGGCAAACCGGGGAGCTGTTTTTT | CASSLAMVRQTGELFF | few | TRBJ2-2 | - | TRBV5-1
TGTGCCAGCAGCGAGACAGGGCACCGAAACACCATATATTTT | CASSETGHRNTIYF | once | TRBJ1-3 | TRBD1 | TRBV7-9
TGTGCCAGCCAGACAGGGTGGAACACCGGGGAGCTGTTTTTT | CASQTGWNTGELFF | - | TRBJ2-2 | TRBD1 | TRBV9
TGTGCCAGCAGCAGCAGGGGAGTCCCTGAAGCTTTCTTT | CASSSRGVPEAFF | - | TRBJ1-1 | - | TRBV3-1/TRBV3-2
TGTGCCAGCAGTTTAAGGGGTGATGGCTACACCTTC | CASSLRGDGYTF | - | TRBJ1-2 | - | TRBV28
TGTGCCAGCAGCCCAAAGGAAAGAACCTTGGCGGACAATGAGCAGTTCTTC | CASSPKERTLADNEQFF | - | TRBJ2-1 | - | TRBV4-2
TGCGCCAGCAGCCCGGGGGACAGGGCCGACGAGCAGTACTTC | CASSPGDRADEQYF | - | TRBJ2-7 | TRBD1 | TRBV5-1
TGTGCCAGCCAGACAGGGTATGAGCAGTTCTTC | CASQTGYEQFF | - | TRBJ2-1 | TRBD1 | TRBV25-1
TGTGCCAGCAGTTTCAGGGGAGAAGGCACTGAAGCTTTCTTT | CASSFRGEGTEAFF | - | TRBJ1-1 | - | TRBV6-5
TGTGCCAGCAGCTTGGCGGCAGGGGTTCGTAGGGAGACCCAGTACTTC | CASSLAAGVRRETQYF | - | TRBJ2-5 | - | TRBV5-6
TGTGCCAGCAGCCCTACAAGGACAGGTCGGTACGAGCAGTACTTC | CASSPTRTGRYEQYF | - | TRBJ2-7 | TRBD1 | TRBV5-4
TGCGCCAGCAGCAGGGACAGCTCGAACACTGAAGCTTTCTTT | CASSRDSSNTEAFF | - | TRBJ1-1 | TRBD1 | TRBV5-1
TGTGCCAGCAGTTTAGGGGAAGATGCCCCCACAGGAGGCTACACCTTC | CASSLGEDAPTGGYTF | - | TRBJ1-2 | - | TRBV28
TGCGCCAGCATCGCAACGACAGGGGCTAATTCACCCCTCCACTTT | CASIATTGANSPLHF | once | TRBJ1-6 | TRBD1 | TRBV10-2
TGTGCCAGCAAGCTCCAGAACACTGAAGCTTTCTTT | CASKLQNTEAFF | few | TRBJ1-1 | - | TRBV6-5
TGCGCCAGCAGCCCTTCAGGGGGCTTTGGCTATGGCTACACCTTC | CASSPSGGFGYGYTF | few | TRBJ1-2 | TRBD1 | TRBV4-1
TGTGCCATCAGTGAAGGCACAGGGGGGAACTATGGCTACACCTTC | CAISEGTGGNYGYTF | - | TRBJ1-2 | TRBD1 | TRBV10-3
TGTGCCAGCAGACGGTCAGGGAGGAACGAGCAGTACTTC | CASRRSGRNEQYF | - | TRBJ2-7 | - | TRBV7-2
TGTGCCAGCACTAGCGGGGGGGCCGGTGAGCAGTTCTTC | CASTSGGAGEQFF | - | TRBJ2-1 | TRBD2 | TRBV28
TGTGCCAGCAGCTTGGAGGGGAAGAAGCCCCAGCATTTT | CASSLEGKKPQHF | once | TRBJ1-5 | - | TRBV5-4
TGCGCCAGCAGCGTCCCACAGGGAGGGGAAGAGACCCAGTACTTC | CASSVPQGGEETQYF | - | TRBJ2-5 | - | TRBV5-1
TGTGCCAGCAGCTTAGTAGCGGGGGGGCTCACCGGGGAGCTGTTTTTT | CASSLVAGGLTGELFF | - | TRBJ2-2 | TRBD2 | TRBV13
TGTGCCAGCATTCCGGACAGGGACAACTACGAGCAGTACTTC | CASIPDRDNYEQYF | few | TRBJ2-7 | TRBD1 | TRBV2
TGCGCCAGCAGTAGACAGGCTAACACTGAAGCTTTCTTT | CASSRQANTEAFF | - | TRBJ1-1 | - | TRBV10-1
TGTGCCAGCAGTTTAGGTCGGGGGATGAACACTGAAGCTTTCTTT | CASSLGRGMNTEAFF | - | TRBJ1-1 | - | TRBV27
TGTGCCAGCAGCTCAGGGACAGGGATGGCTTTTAGGGATCAGCCCCAGCATTTT | CASSSGTGMAFRDQPQHF | - | TRBJ1-5 | TRBD1 | TRBV5-8
TGCGCCAGCAGTGAGTCTCAGGAAGATACGCAGTATTTT | CASSESQEDTQYF | - | TRBJ2-3 | - | TRBV10-1
TGTGCCAGTAGTGGGGGGACTTTACTGTTGAGCACAGATACGCAGTATTTT | CASSGGTLLLSTDTQYF | - | TRBJ2-3 | - | TRBV19
TGTGCCAGCCGCCGCGGGGGGGCCGGAGAGACCCAGTACTTC | CASRRGGAGETQYF | - | TRBJ2-5 | TRBD2 | TRBV7-9
TGCGCCAGCAGTCAATCGCCTAGCGGGACGAACACCGGGGAGCTGTTTTTT | CASSQSPSGTNTGELFF | - | TRBJ2-2 | TRBD2 | TRBV23-1
TGTGCCAGCAGTGAAAATGAAGGTGTGGGCCACGAGCAGTACTTC | CASSENEGVGHEQYF | - | TRBJ2-7 | - | TRBV25-1
TGTGCCAGCAGCTCCGGACTAGTGCGTTCTGGGGCCAACGTCCTGACTTTC | CASSSGLVRSGANVLTF | - | TRBJ2-6 | TRBD2 | TRBV7-9
TGTGCCAGCAGTCCGATGAGCTCCTACAATGAGCAGTTCTTC | CASSPMSSYNEQFF | - | TRBJ2-1 | - | TRBV25-1
TGTGCCAGCAGCTCCAGCGGGGGGGCGAACATGTACAATGAGCAGTTCTTC | CASSSSGGANMYNEQFF | once | TRBJ2-1 | TRBD2 | TRBV11-3
TGTGCCAGCAGCTTAGAACCGGGACATGGAAATGAAAAACTGTTTTTT | CASSLEPGHGNEKLFF | few | TRBJ1-4 | - | TRBV7-9
TGCGCCAGCAGTTTCCCTCGGACTAGCGGGGGGGCTAACACCGGGGAGCTGTTTTTT | CASSFPRTSGGANTGELFF | - | TRBJ2-2 | TRBD2 | TRBV10-2
TGTGCCAGCAGCCCGAACACCGCTGGAAACACCATATATTTT | CASSPNTAGNTIYF | - | TRBJ1-3 | - | TRBV3-1/TRBV3-2
TGTGCCACCAGCAGAGATCCATCGAGCGGGGGACGCACAGATACGCAGTATTTT | CATSRDPSSGGRTDTQYF | - | TRBJ2-3 | TRBD2 | TRBV15
TGCGCCAGCAGCTTAGGAGAGGCAACTAATGAAAAACTGTTTTTT | CASSLGEATNEKLFF | - | TRBJ1-4 | - | TRBV5-1
TGTGCCAGCAGCTTACCTGGAGTAATAGATAACTATGGCTACACCTTC | CASSLPGVIDNYGYTF | - | TRBJ1-2 | - | TRBV5-4
TGTGCCAGCAGCCAAGATTTGGGGGGGGGAGCTTTCTTT | CASSQDLGGGAFF | - | TRBJ1-1 | - | TRBV14
TGTGCCAGCAGCGCCGTAGCTAACTATGGCTACACCTTC | CASSAVANYGYTF | once | TRBJ1-2 | - | TRBV9
TGTGCCAGCAGCTCTAGTGGGAGGGCTATACAGGGAGGCGAAAAACTGTTTTTT | CASSSSGRAIQGGEKLFF | - | TRBJ1-4 | - | TRBV7-9
TGTGCCAGCAGCCAAGCATCGTTAGAAAGGGGTCCGGTCCGCCTCCACTTT | CASSQASLERGPVRLHF | few | TRBJ1-6 | - | TRBV4-2
TGTGCCAGCAGCCAGGGACTCAATCAGCCCCAGCATTTT | CASSQGLNQPQHF | - | TRBJ1-5 | - | TRBV12-3/TRBV12-4
TGCAGCGCCATAACAGGGGTCGACACTGAAGCTTTCTTT | CSAITGVDTEAFF | - | TRBJ1-1 | TRBD1 | TRBV29-1
TGTGCCAGCAGCCCCAGACAGGGGAGGGACACTGAAGCTTTCTTT | CASSPRQGRDTEAFF | - | TRBJ1-1 | TRBD1 | TRBV9
TGTGCCAGCAGCTTTCGGGACAGGGGCCTGCCTGGGGCCAACGTCCTGACTTTC | CASSFRDRGLPGANVLTF | - | TRBJ2-6 | TRBD1 | TRBV7-8
TGTGCCAGCAGCGGTAGTGGTGAGCCCCAGCATTTT | CASSGSGEPQHF | once | TRBJ1-5 | - | TRBV6-6
TGCGCCAGCAGCTTGAATCCCCCTACCGGGGAGCTGTTTTTT | CASSLNPPTGELFF | - | TRBJ2-2 | - | TRBV5-1
TGTGCCATCAGTGAGCCCCTGGGGGGACAGAGCTCCTACAATGAGCAGTTCTTC | CAISEPLGGQSSYNEQFF | - | TRBJ2-1 | - | TRBV10-3
TGCAGTGCTAGTTGGGGAGACCAGCCCCAGCATTTT | CSASWGDQPQHF | - | TRBJ1-5 | - | TRBV20-1
TGTGCCAGCAGCCCTGCCGGGGCGGGGGGACCTTACGAGCAGTACTTC | CASSPAGAGGPYEQYF | once | TRBJ2-7 | TRBD2 | TRBV7-2
TGTGCCAGCAGTGAAGTCTGGGGGACTGGAGAATTCACAGATACGCAGTATTTT | CASSEVWGTGEFTDTQYF | - | TRBJ2-3 | - | TRBV25-1
TGTGCCAGCAGTGAAGCGGGGACACTGAACACTGAAGCTTTCTTT | CASSEAGTLNTEAFF | - | TRBJ1-1 | - | TRBV6-1
TGTGCCAGCAGCTTGGCAGGGGGGAATGGCTACACCTTC | CASSLAGGNGYTF | - | TRBJ1-2 | TRBD1 | TRBV11-2